This TCR beta chain was sequenced in a study of cytomegalovirus exposure and HLA in healthy donors. Study at large: Unique TCRs numbering around 80 million, obtained from HLA-typed donors, made up an early data release.

Healthy bone marrow donors supplied every sample. Study-wide points: Later on, a genetic analysis was performed. It linked a missense variant in DCLRE1C with V- and J-gene trimming of TCR beta. Analysis was performed later, and it showed HLA-associated TCR beta chains to be more clonally expanded than equally common others.

The primer mix had 60 Vbeta and 13 Jbeta primers. Profiled with immunoSEQ multiplex PCR; TCRdb holds only in-frame clones, not every one. The profile shows around 110,000 clones, about 69% of them singletons. Note on this clone: What it binds is not known.

The TCR was taken from a woman aged 18-29 years in good health and CMV-seronegative. The specimen was PBMCs.

CDR3 sequence reads: CASSQVGQGEAFF. For the CDR3, the DNA is TGCGCCAGCAGCCAAGTGGGACAGGGGGAAGCTTTCTTT. This sequence joins TRBV4-1 and TRBJ1-1, with 10 nucleotides matching TRBD1. The CDR3 covers 13 residues. Trimming removed 1 base from V and 8 bases from J; junction bases left unmatched: 1. Germline CDR1 and CDR2: MGHRA and YSYEKL.